This section outlines one T cell receptor beta chain sequence together with its context. These data come from a study of blood T cell repertoires in COVID-19. Clinical histories supplied by participants themselves formed the basis of cohort assignment. Repertoires were generated with immunoSEQ multiplex PCR, while TCRdb's copy carries only in-frame clones and drops some. The data show some 200,000 clones, roughly 85% seen once. After removal of 4 bases from V and 8 bases from J, the junction contained 8 bases not matched to a gene. This CDR3 region has 14 residues. From germline, CDR1 is KGHSH and CDR2 LQKENI.

The sample comprised PBMCs or T cells enriched from blood (not recorded which). This TCR derives from a woman aged 45-65 years who had been exposed to COVID-19. This chain joins TRBV18 and TRBJ1-2; TRBD1 aligns across 9 bases. The CDR3 loop reads CASSQWTGDSGYTF. Written as DNA, the CDR3 is TGTGCCAGCTCACAATGGACAGGGGATTCGGGCTACACCTTC.